These 4 T cell receptor beta chains share one sample of origin, sequenced in a study of blood T cells in healthy people across ages. A second 7 to 11 cycle PCR used barcoded and J-beta primers. TCRdb passed the 5' RACE reads through MiXCR, listing each CDR3 protein once. The data show 550,000 to 800,000 distinct CDR3 sequences, roughly 21% seen once. The sequencing input was blood. The source is a man aged 65 to 79 in good health.

Only a few counts were recorded for this clonotype. The rearrangement links TRBV5-1 to TRBJ1-2; the D is unclear. Trimming left V 0 bases short and J 2 bases short, with 8 bases between. CDR1 is SGHRS, CDR2 YFSETQ, per germline. This CDR3 contains 14 residues. CDR3 in amino acids: CASSLAPGNYGYTF. The CDR3 region has the DNA TGCGCCAGCAGCTTGGCCCCTGGGAACTATGGCTACACCTTC.

This clonotype has ten or more counts. This chain links TRBV28 with TRBJ2-1; 11 nucleotides agree with TRBD2. The trim removed 2 bases at V and 9 bases at J, leaving 9 bases unmatched. CDR3 length equals 16 residues. Germline V CDR1 and CDR2: MDHEN, SYDVKM. CDR3 in amino acids: CASSLGGLAEYGEQFF. DNA for the CDR3: TGTGCCAGCAGTTTAGGGGGACTAGCGGAATACGGTGAGCAGTTCTTC.

This clonotype was seen a handful of times. J is TRBJ1-5 and V is TRBV12-3 or TRBV12-4; the D gene is possibly TRBD1 (6 bases). Trimming removed 5 bases at V and 4 bases at J, with 12 bases between. This CDR3 is built from 14 residues. The CDR3 region is CASSTGNDNQPQHF. CDR3 in DNA: TGTGCCAGCAGTACAGGGAATGATAATCAGCCCCAGCATTTT.

The chain couples TRBV6-6 to TRBJ2-5, with a tentative D call TRBD1 (5 bases). The DNA end is more similar to TRBJ2-7, so the J call may be wrong. Germline lookup yields CDR1 MNHNY and CDR2 SVGAGI (reference sequence). The CDR3 totals 14 residues. DNA for the CDR3: TGTGCCAGCAGTTATAAACAGGACGCCTACGAGCAGTACTTC. This codes for CASSYKQDAYEQYF.